This T cell receptor (beta chain) originates from a study of shared clonotypes between healthy human individuals. The V gene's germline CDR1 is SGHNT and CDR2 YYREEE (reference sequence). The V and J ends lost 0 bases and 6 bases respectively, with 15 bases between them. CDR3 length: 16 residues. Clones were read by immunoSEQ multiplex PCR, and TCRdb kept only the in-frame ones, dropping some. Here the sample spans roughly 300,000 clones, roughly 84% being singletons. This receptor was obtained from a man aged 18 to 29 in good health. The chain links TRBV5-4 to TRBJ2-2; D possibly corresponds to TRBD2 (6 bases). What was sequenced was memory CD8+ T cells sorted from blood. Subset defined: CD45RO+ cells pooled with CCR7-negative TemRA cells. This chain's CDR3 is CASSLDSTGVAGELFF. CDR3 nucleotides: TGTGCCAGCAGCTTGGACTCAACGGGAGTCGCCGGGGAGCTGTTTTTT.